This T cell receptor beta chain emerged from a study of blood T cells in healthy people across ages. The CDR3 is made up of 15 amino acids. Trimming took off 3 bases at V and 0 bases at J, with 12 bases between the two ends. CDR1 is SGHRS and CDR2 is YFSETQ in the germline V gene. This clonotype showed up just a few times. The second PCR ran about 6 to 11 cycles with a sample-barcoded 5' primer and J-beta primers. MiXCR, run by TCRdb on the 5' RACE reads, gives a single entry per CDR3 protein. Found here are over 500,000 distinct CDR3 sequences, approximately 52% of them singletons; the top ten hold roughly 13%.

The chain joins TRBV5-1 to TRBJ1-2, with D unresolved. The sequenced sample was blood. The receptor comes from an elderly woman in good health. The CDR3: CASSSPEQANYGYTF. The CDR3 coding sequence is TGCGCCAGCAGCTCCCCCGAGCAGGCTAACTATGGCTACACCTTC.